The 20 T cell receptor beta chains in this list originate from one sample, sequenced in a study of response to subunit inactivated influenza vaccine listed by TCRdb under 2018. Library preparation employed RT-PCR. Instrument used: Illumina HiSeq 2500. TCRdb trimmed the raw reads at Q25, called clones with MiXCR and kept productive beta chains. Entries are consolidated by CDR3 protein sequence, retaining the most common genes and DNA. This sample gives about 620,000 distinct CDR3 sequences in total; roughly 12% of them show up just once. Jointly, the top ten make up 9.5% to 11% of the sample. Another study also made use of these data, one on T cells expressing NK-cell markers. As that second study puts it: 5'RACE template switching, by which a universal primer site and unique molecular identifiers were added, was used to make TCR beta cDNA libraries.

Sequencing used PBMCs from blood, obtained on the day of vaccination. Receptors were obtained from a man over 45 who received an inactivated influenza vaccine. Donor details come from another sample of the same person, matched by shared clones.

This chain uses TRBV20-1 with TRBJ2-1, with TRBD2 identical over 10 bases. The germline CDR1 and CDR2 sequences are DFQATT and SNEGSKA (reference sequence). The CDR3 is 15 amino acids. The V segment lost 0 bases and the J segment 8 bases; nucleotides outside the gene matches: 7. This CDR3 is CSARDLAGVGYEQFF. The CDR3 region has the DNA TGCAGTGCTAGAGATCTAGCGGGAGTCGGGTATGAGCAGTTCTTC.

This clonotype was seen only a few times. Sequence at one end of the junction differs from germline and may be a read error. This CDR3 is CASSLRSTRELFF. CDR3 bases: TGTGCCAGCAGTTTACGGAGCACCCGGGAGCTGTTTTTT. The chain carries TRBV12-3 or TRBV12-4 and TRBJ2-2; no reliable D call. This CDR3 has 13 residues.

The chain joins TRBV20-1 to TRBJ2-7; D remains ambiguous. CDR1 is DFQATT, CDR2 SNEGSKA, per germline (reference sequence). V lost 0 bases, J lost 1 base, and 10 bases lay in between. The CDR3 spans 14 residues. CDR3 nucleotides: TGCAGTGCTAGAGACCCAGGTACATCCTACGAGCAGTACTTC. The encoded protein is CSARDPGTSYEQYF.

The sample holds a few counts of this clonotype. CDR3 coding DNA: TGTGCCAGCAGCCCAGGGACGCTAGGGACCGGGGAGCTGTTTTTT. Translation: CASSPGTLGTGELFF. The chain carries TRBV7-2 and TRBJ2-2; possibly TRBD1 or TRBD2 for D (5 bases each). V lost 5 bases to trimming and J lost 5 bases, with 15 bases between them. Germline V CDR1 and CDR2: SGHTA, FQGNSA. This CDR3 contains 15 residues.

This clonotype was recorded a few times. This sequence joins TRBV15 and TRBJ2-1, with 7 bases lining up with TRBD1. The CDR3 has 17 residues. Losses at the gene ends were 0 bases for V and 4 bases for J; bases not matched to a gene: 9. The germline gives CDR1 LNHNV, CDR2 YYDKDF (reference sequence). The chain's CDR3 is CATSRDSQGDLYNEQFF. The CDR3, as DNA: TGTGCCACCAGCAGAGATTCGCAGGGGGATTTATACAATGAGCAGTTCTTC.

V and J are TRBV12-3 or TRBV12-4 and TRBJ1-5; 8 bases fit TRBD1. The CDR3 has 14 amino acids. With V trimmed by 7 bases and J by 0 bases, 2 bases remained unmatched. The CDR3 reads CASTTGGSNQPQHF. The CDR3 DNA reads TGTGCCAGCACCACAGGGGGTAGCAATCAGCCCCAGCATTTT.

This clonotype has just a few counts. CDR3 protein: CASSRGTFNSYEQYF. The CDR3 DNA sequence: TGTGCCAGCAGCCGAGGGACGTTCAACTCCTACGAGCAGTACTTC. The V and J genes are TRBV12-3 or TRBV12-4 and TRBJ2-7; perhaps D is TRBD1 or TRBD2 (5 bases each). Trimming pared 6 bases from V and 0 bases from J, leaving 15 bases between. The CDR3 spans 15 residues.

This clonotype was found many times. V is TRBV11-2 and J is TRBJ1-4; TRBD1 agrees at 9 bases. Trimming took 1 base from V and 7 from J; bases not matched to a gene: 4. CDR1 and CDR2 (germline): SGHAT, FQNNGV. This CDR3 is 15 amino acids long. Here the CDR3 reads CASSLAQGAFEKLFF. The CDR3 DNA sequence: TGTGCCAGCAGCTTAGCACAGGGGGCTTTTGAAAAACTGTTTTTT.

This clonotype was counted many times. Here the CDR3 reads CASSRGESSYEQYF. The CDR3, as DNA: TGTGCCAGCAGCCGTGGAGAGAGCTCCTACGAGCAGTACTTC. V usage is TRBV12-3 or TRBV12-4 and J usage is TRBJ2-7; D ambiguous. The CDR3 loop spans 14 amino acids. Trimming left V 6 bases short and J 0 bases short, with 12 bases between.

Of note for this clonotype: A read error may account for a junction end that differs from germline. The rearrangement joins TRBV3-1 to TRBJ2-7; D is undetermined. The CDR3 sequence is 11 residues long. The germline gives CDR1 LGHDT, CDR2 YNNKEL (reference sequence). The CDR3 nucleotides read TGTGCCAGCAGCCAAGGTTCCGACTCCGTCTTC. Translating gives CASSQGSDSVF.

In its sample, this clonotype was seen many times. This chain links TRBV5-1 with TRBJ1-6; D gene ambiguous. The germline V and J ends were trimmed by 0 bases and 7 bases, with 8 bases remaining between them. This CDR3 is built from 14 residues. In germline, CDR1 is SGHRS, CDR2 YFSETQ. CDR3 DNA: TGCGCCAGCAGCTTGGCCGGAGGGAATTCACCCCTCCACTTT. This gives the protein CASSLAGGNSPLHF.

This clonotype was observed a few times. The chain couples TRBV5-6 to TRBJ2-7; 10 bases align to TRBD1. The V gene end was trimmed by 4 bases and the J gene end by 6 bases; junction bases not matched to a gene: 7. Germline V lookup: CDR1 SGHDT, CDR2 YYEEEE. CDR3 length: 14 amino acids. The CDR3, as DNA: TGTGCCAGCAGCCCCGGGACAGGGGCACGCGAGCAGTACTTC. Translated: CASSPGTGAREQYF.

This chain connects TRBV20-1 to TRBJ2-7; 7 bases line up with TRBD2. Per germline, CDR1 DFQATT and CDR2 SNEGSKA (reference sequence). The V and J ends lost 0 bases and 3 bases, in that order; junction bases with no gene match: 5. This CDR3 contains 14 residues. The CDR3 loop reads CSARDLRTSYEQYF. CDR3 bases: TGCAGTGCTAGAGATCTGAGGACTAGCTACGAGCAGTACTTC.

This clonotype was observed a few times. This chain connects TRBV12-3 or TRBV12-4 to TRBJ2-3; TRBD2 matches 7 bases. J lost 0 bases, V lost 3 bases, and 21 bases had no gene match. This CDR3 is 21 amino acids long. The CDR3 here is CASSFLGGLVAGEFSTDTQYF. The CDR3 coding sequence is TGTGCCAGCAGTTTTTTAGGAGGCCTTGTAGCGGGCGAATTTAGCACAGATACGCAGTATTTT.

The table lists this clonotype with many counts. The V call is TRBV25-1, the J call TRBJ2-5; 8 bases are shared with TRBD2. CDR3 size: 16 residues. V shed 2 bases, J shed 4 bases, and the junction held 9 bases outside the gene matches. Germline V lookup: CDR1 MGHDK, CDR2 SYGVNS. The DNA for the CDR3 is TGTGCCAGCAGTGAACGTAGTCTAGCGGGTGCAGAGACCCAGTACTTC. Residues: CASSERSLAGAETQYF.

This sequence joins TRBV20-1 and TRBJ2-1; 8 nucleotides agree with TRBD2. CDR3 size: 15 residues. The germline CDR1 and CDR2 sequences are DFQATT and SNEGSKA (reference sequence). J was trimmed by 4 bases and V by 1 base; bases with no gene match: 6. CDR3 sequence (DNA): TGCAGTGCTAGAGTCAGCGGGAGCCCGTACAATGAGCAGTTCTTC. This codes for CSARVSGSPYNEQFF.

CDR3 nucleotides: TGTGCCAGCAGCCCAGGGGGCGTCGGTGAAGCTTTCTTT. Translation: CASSPGGVGEAFF. The chain has TRBV7-2 and TRBJ1-1; 8 bases align to TRBD1. The germline gives CDR1 SGHTA, CDR2 FQGNSA. V shed 5 bases, J shed 7 bases, and the junction held 6 bases outside the gene matches. The CDR3 is 13 residues long.

V is TRBV28 and J is TRBJ2-2, with 8 bases fitting TRBD1. V lost 4 bases, J lost 15 bases, and 13 bases stayed unmatched. The CDR3 consists of 14 residues. Per the germline V gene, CDR1 is MDHEN and CDR2 is SYDVKM. CDR3 DNA sequence: TGTGCCAGCAGTTCCCTATTAGACAGGGGTTTTTTGTTTTTT. Its translation: CASSSLLDRGFLFF.

In the case of this clonotype: Given a much more abundant clone one base away, this may be a read error. It is likely a read error, because the conserved phenylalanine at the end of the CDR3 is missing. The rearrangement links TRBV28 to TRBJ2-3; no clear D. Germline V gene sequence: CDR1 MDHEN, CDR2 SYDVKM. This CDR3 has 17 amino acids. Between the trimmed V and J ends, which lost 3 bases and 2 bases, there was a span of 18 bases. The CDR3 DNA sequence: TGTGCCAGCAGTTTCATCGGGTGGGCTAGATACACAGATACGCAGTATCTT. Translated, it gives CASSFIGWARYTDTQYL.

This clonotype was counted only a few times. The chain recombines TRBV19 with TRBJ2-3; 11 bases are shared with TRBD2. The CDR3 is 16 amino acids. Germline V CDR1 and CDR2: LNHDA, SQIVND (reference sequence). Losses at the gene ends were 5 bases for V and 2 bases for J; bases not matched to a gene: 6. The CDR3 loop is CASSETSGSSTDTQYF. CDR3 DNA sequence: TGTGCCAGTAGTGAAACTAGCGGGAGTTCCACAGATACGCAGTATTTT.